This T cell receptor (beta chain) derives from a study of T cell changes during pregnancy in multiple sclerosis. The V gene lost 5 bases and the J gene lost 7 bases, with 15 bases spanning the gap. This CDR3 comprises 14 residues. Germline assignment: CDR1 SGHVS and CDR2 FNYEAQ. Measured with immunoSEQ multiplex PCR; TCRdb has only the in-frame clones, and not every one. The sample shows under 100,000 clones, approximately 90% of them seen only once. V gene TRBV7-6 combines with J gene TRBJ1-5; unclear D gene. Sample: peripheral blood, taken in the first trimester of pregnancy. This TCR was sampled from a female donor in good health, enrolled as a control in a pregnancy study. The CDR3 sequence is CASSLAAAGQPQHF. The CDR3 DNA is TGTGCCAGCAGCCTTGCCGCGGCTGGCCAGCCCCAGCATTTT.